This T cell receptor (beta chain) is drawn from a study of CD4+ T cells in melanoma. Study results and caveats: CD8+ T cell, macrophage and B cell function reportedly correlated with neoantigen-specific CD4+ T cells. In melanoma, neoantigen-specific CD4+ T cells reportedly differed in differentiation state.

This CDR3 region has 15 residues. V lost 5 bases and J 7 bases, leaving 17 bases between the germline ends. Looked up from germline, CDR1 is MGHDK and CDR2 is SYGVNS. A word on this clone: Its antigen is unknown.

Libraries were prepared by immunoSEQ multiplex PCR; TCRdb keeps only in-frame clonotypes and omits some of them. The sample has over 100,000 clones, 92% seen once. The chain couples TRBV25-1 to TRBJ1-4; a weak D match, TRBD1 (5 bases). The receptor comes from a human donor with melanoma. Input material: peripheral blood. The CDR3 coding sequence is TGTGCCAGCAGTTCCGCGAGGGGCGAGGGTGAAAAACTGTTTTTT. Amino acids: CASSSARGEGEKLFF.